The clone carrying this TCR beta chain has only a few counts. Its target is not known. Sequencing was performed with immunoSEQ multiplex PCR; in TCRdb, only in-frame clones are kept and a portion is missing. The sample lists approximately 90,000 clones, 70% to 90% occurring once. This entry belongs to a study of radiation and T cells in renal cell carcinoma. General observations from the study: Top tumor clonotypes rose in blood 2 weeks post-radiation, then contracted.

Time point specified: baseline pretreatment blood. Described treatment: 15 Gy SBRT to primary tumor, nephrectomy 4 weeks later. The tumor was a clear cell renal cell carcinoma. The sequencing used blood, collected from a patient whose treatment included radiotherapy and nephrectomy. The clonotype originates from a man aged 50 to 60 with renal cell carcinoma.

The CDR3 loop reads CASSPSGATDTQYF. The CDR3, as DNA: TGCGCCAGCAGCCCCAGCGGGGCCACAGATACGCAGTATTTT. V is TRBV5-1 and J is TRBJ2-3; 7 nucleotides line up with TRBD2. The V and J ends lost 4 bases and 2 bases, in that order; junction bases with no gene match: 4. The germline V gene has CDR1 SGHRS and CDR2 YFSETQ. This CDR3 has 14 amino acids.